Each of the 2 T cell receptor beta chains below was sequenced from the same sample in a study of T cell responses to AZD1222 COVID-19 vaccine. Sequenced by immunoSEQ multiplex PCR; TCRdb stores in-frame clones only, minus some. The profile shows 95,000 to 150,000 clones, more than 85% of them singletons. Sequencing used peripheral blood, obtained on day 0 of AZD1222 vaccination. The receptors stem from an adult in good health.

The chain combines TRBV7-2 with TRBJ2-7, with 9 bases lining up with TRBD2. There are 16 residues in the CDR3. Germline V CDR1 and CDR2: SGHTA, FQGNSA. V shed 0 bases, J shed 1 base, and the junction held 4 bases outside the gene matches. The CDR3 DNA sequence: TGTGCCAGCAGCTTAGCCCCGGGACTAGCTTCCTACGAGCAGTACTTC. Translating it yields CASSLAPGLASYEQYF.

The chain combines TRBV7-8 with TRBJ1-5; no reliable D call. The germline gives CDR1 SGHVS, CDR2 FQNEAQ. Trimming removed 6 bases from V and 0 bases from J, with 15 bases in between. CDR3 length: 16 residues. CDR3 nucleotides: TGTGCCAGCAGTCCTAGACCGGGCCCTAGCAATCAGCCCCAGCATTTT. Residues: CASSPRPGPSNQPQHF.